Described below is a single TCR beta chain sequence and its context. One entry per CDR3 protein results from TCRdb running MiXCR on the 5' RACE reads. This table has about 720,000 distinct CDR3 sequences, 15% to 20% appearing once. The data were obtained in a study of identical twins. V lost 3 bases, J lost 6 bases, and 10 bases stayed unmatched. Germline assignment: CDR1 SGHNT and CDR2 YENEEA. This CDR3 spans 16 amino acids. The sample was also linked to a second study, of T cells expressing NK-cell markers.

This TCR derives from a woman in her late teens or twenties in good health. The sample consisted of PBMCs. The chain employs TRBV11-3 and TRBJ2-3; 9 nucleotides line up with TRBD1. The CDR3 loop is CASSLPGQGSSDTQYF. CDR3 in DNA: TGTGCCAGCAGCTTGCCGGGACAGGGTAGTTCCGATACGCAGTATTTT.